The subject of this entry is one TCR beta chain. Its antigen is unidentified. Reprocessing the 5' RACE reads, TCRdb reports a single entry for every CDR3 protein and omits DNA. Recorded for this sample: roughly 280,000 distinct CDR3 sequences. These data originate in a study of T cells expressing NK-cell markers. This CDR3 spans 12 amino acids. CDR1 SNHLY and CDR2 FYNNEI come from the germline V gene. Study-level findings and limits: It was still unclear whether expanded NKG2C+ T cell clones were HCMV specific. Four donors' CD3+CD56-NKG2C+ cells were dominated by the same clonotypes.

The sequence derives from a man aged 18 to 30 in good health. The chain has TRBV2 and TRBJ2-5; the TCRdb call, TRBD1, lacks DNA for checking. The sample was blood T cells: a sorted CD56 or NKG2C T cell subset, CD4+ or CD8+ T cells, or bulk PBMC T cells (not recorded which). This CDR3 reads CATQLGEETQYF.